The subject of this entry is one T cell receptor beta chain. Antigen specificity is unknown. This specimen includes other DNA sequences encoding the same CDR3. The data stem from a study of shared clonotypes between healthy human individuals. The overall study: Per-donor plates numbered three CD4 naive, three CD4 memory, two CD8 naive and one CD8 memory. Notes on the study in general: Clonotype sharing among donors was expected to depend on sequencing depth. The small donor group covered limited genetic and exposure diversity.

The repertoire was sequenced with immunoSEQ multiplex PCR; TCRdb's copy has only in-frame clones and lacks some. The top ten clones hold approximately 0.1% of a sample with hundreds of thousands of clones, about 95% of them seen once. Selected positively for CCR7 and CD45RO-negative, naive CD8 cells excluded terminally differentiated effector memory CD45RA+ cells. Within Nashville, Tennessee resided all donors, each a Caucasian adult. This CDR3 spans 13 amino acids. Trimming removed 4 bases at V and 2 bases at J, with 8 bases between. Germline-derived CDR1 and CDR2 are MDHEN and SYDVKM. The rearrangement links TRBV28 to TRBJ1-2, with a possible D match to TRBD1 (6 bases). Sequencing was performed on naive CD8+ T cells sorted from blood. The receptor was derived from a woman in her 30s in good health. The CDR3 DNA follows: TGTGCCAGCAGTTCCACAGGGAACTATGGCTACACCTTC. Protein product: CASSSTGNYGYTF.